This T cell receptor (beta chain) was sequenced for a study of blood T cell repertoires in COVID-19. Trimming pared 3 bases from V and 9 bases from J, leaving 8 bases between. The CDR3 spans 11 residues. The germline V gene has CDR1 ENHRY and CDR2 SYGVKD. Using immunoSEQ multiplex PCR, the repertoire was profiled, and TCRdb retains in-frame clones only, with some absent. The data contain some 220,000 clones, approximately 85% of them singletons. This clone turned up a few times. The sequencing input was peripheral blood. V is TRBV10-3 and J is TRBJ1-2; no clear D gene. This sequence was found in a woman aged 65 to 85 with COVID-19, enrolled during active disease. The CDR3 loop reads CAISDGDRYTF. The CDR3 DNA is TGTGCCATCAGTGACGGGGATCGCTACACCTTC.